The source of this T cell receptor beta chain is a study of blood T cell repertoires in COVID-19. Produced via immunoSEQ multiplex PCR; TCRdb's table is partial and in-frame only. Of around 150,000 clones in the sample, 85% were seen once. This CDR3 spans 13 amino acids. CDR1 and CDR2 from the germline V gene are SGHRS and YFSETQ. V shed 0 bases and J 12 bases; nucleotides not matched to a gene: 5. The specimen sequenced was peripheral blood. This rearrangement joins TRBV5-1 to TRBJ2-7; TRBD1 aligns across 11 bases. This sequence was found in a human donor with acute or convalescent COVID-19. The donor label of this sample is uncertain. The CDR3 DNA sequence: TGCGCCAGCAGCTTGGGGGACAGGGGGGCTTTGTACTTC. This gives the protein CASSLGDRGALYF.